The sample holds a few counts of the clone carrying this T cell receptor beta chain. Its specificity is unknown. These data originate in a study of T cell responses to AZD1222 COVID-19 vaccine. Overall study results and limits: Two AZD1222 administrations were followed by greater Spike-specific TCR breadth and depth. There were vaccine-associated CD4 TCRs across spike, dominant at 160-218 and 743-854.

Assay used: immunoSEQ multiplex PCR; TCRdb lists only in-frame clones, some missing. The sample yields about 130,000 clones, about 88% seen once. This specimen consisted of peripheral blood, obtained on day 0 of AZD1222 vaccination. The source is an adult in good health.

The CDR3 sequence is CASSGQGARSHGYTF. CDR3 sequence (DNA): TGTGCCAGCAGTGGCCAGGGGGCCCGGTCGCATGGCTACACCTTC. The rearrangement uses TRBV2 and TRBJ1-2; 8 nucleotides agree with TRBD1. V gave up 4 bases and J gave up 6 bases; unmatched junction bases: 10. The CDR3 has 15 amino acids. In germline, CDR1 is SNHLY, CDR2 FYNNEI.